The 24 T cell receptor beta chains listed next were all sequenced from one sample in a study of blood T cells in healthy people across ages. Primed by a sample-barcoded 5' primer and a J-beta primer mix, a second PCR proceeded for about 7 to 11 cycles. TCRdb processed the 5' RACE reads anew with MiXCR; each CDR3 protein has one entry. The table lists around 1.5 million distinct CDR3 sequences, approximately 59% of them singletons. The sample consisted of blood. The receptors were sampled from a man aged 18 to 29 in good health.

J is TRBJ1-4 and V is TRBV7-2, with 8 bases matching TRBD1. The ends lost 5 bases at V and 10 bases at J; junction bases unmatched: 9. The CDR3 extends over 14 amino acids. In germline, CDR1 is SGHTA, CDR2 FQGNSA. The CDR3 DNA sequence: TGTGCCAGCAGCACGACAGGGGACAGTGGAAAACTGTTTTTT. Residues: CASSTTGDSGKLFF. Full variable domain (rest looked up from reference TRBV7-2 and TRBJ1-4): GAGVSQSPSNKVTEKGKDVELRCDPISGHTALYWYRQSLGQGLEFLIYFQGNSAPDKSGLPSDRFSAERTGGSVSTLTIQRTQQEDSAVYLCASSTTGDSGKLFFGSGTQLSVL.

V usage is TRBV29-1 and J usage is TRBJ1-2; unclear D gene. Germline V CDR1 and CDR2: SQVTM, ANQGSEA. The V end lost 3 bases, the J end lost 2 bases, and 4 bases lay between the germline ends. The CDR3 covers 11 residues. CDR3 protein: CSVDDNYGYTF. CDR3 DNA: TGCAGCGTTGATGACAACTATGGCTACACCTTC.

The V call is TRBV7-8, the J call TRBJ1-5, with D tentatively TRBD1 (6 bases). The CDR3 is 16 amino acids. In germline, CDR1 is SGHVS, CDR2 FQNEAQ. Trimming removed 1 base at V and 2 bases at J, with 12 bases between. The chain's CDR3 is CASSLGTGGGNQPQHF. The CDR3 DNA follows: TGTGCCAGCAGCTTAGGGACGGGGGGCGGCAATCAGCCCCAGCATTTT.

The table lists this clonotype with many counts. This chain joins TRBV20-1 and TRBJ2-1; D is unclear. V was clipped by 7 bases and J by 7 bases, with 17 bases between them. In germline, CDR1 is DFQATT, CDR2 SNEGSKA (reference sequence). The CDR3 has 13 residues. CDR3 sequence (DNA): TGCAGTGGTCCAGCGCAGTTTCGGAATGAGCAGTTCTTC. It specifies CSGPAQFRNEQFF.

The rearrangement links TRBV10-3 to TRBJ2-3; D may be TRBD2 (6 bases). Between the trimmed V and J ends, which lost 6 bases and 3 bases, there was a span of 13 bases. CDR1 and CDR2 from the germline V gene are ENHRY and SYGVKD. CDR3 length equals 14 residues. In DNA, the CDR3 is TGTGCCATCAGGCCGGGACTGAATACAGATACGCAGTATTTT. Residues: CAIRPGLNTDTQYF.

The chain employs TRBV7-6 and TRBJ2-7; 11 bases align to TRBD2. Germline-derived CDR1 and CDR2 are SGHVS and FNYEAQ. This CDR3 has 17 residues. V lost 4 bases and J lost 5; bases outside the gene matches: 13. The CDR3: CASSSHPSGGTTDEQYF. The CDR3 nucleotides are TGTGCCAGCAGCTCACACCCTAGCGGGGGGACCACAGACGAGCAGTACTTC.

In DNA, the CDR3 is TGCGCCAGCAGCTTGCGTAGGGATTCGGGTTCACCCTACGAGCAGTACTTC. As protein: CASSLRRDSGSPYEQYF. The V call is TRBV5-1, the J call TRBJ2-7; D gene uncertain. The CDR3 spans 17 residues. V dropped 1 base and J dropped 2 bases, with 19 bases sitting between them. Germline loops: CDR1 SGHRS, CDR2 YFSETQ.

This chain connects TRBV6-2 or TRBV6-3 to TRBJ2-7; TRBD2 matches 10 bases. J lost 0 bases, V lost 6 bases, and 5 bases had no gene match. The CDR3 runs to 15 residues. Germline CDR1 and CDR2: MNHEY and SVGEGT. CDR3 sequence (DNA): TGTGCCAGCAGCTCCGCTAGCGGGAGCTCCTACGAGCAGTACTTC. Its translation is CASSSASGSSYEQYF.

The chain links TRBV5-1 to TRBJ1-2, with no clear D. The V end was cut by 7 bases, the J end by 2 bases, with 6 bases between. In germline, CDR1 is SGHRS, CDR2 YFSETQ. The CDR3 loop spans 11 amino acids. The CDR3 sequence: CASATNYGYTF. In DNA form, the CDR3 reads TGCGCCAGCGCGACAAACTATGGCTACACCTTC.

In its sample, this clonotype was seen once. This rearrangement joins TRBV4-2 to TRBJ2-1; TRBD1 is a possible D gene (7 bases). Trimming stripped 2 bases from V and 13 bases from J, with 18 bases between. The CDR3 sequence is 14 residues long. Per the germline V gene, CDR1 is LGHNA and CDR2 is YNFKEQ. The CDR3 DNA reads as TGTGCCAGCAGCCAACCCGGACAGGAGGGGACCCAGTTCTTC. Amino acids: CASSQPGQEGTQFF.

This rearrangement joins TRBV16 to TRBJ2-4; D not certain. The better agreement between TRBJ2-7 and the DNA end casts doubt on the J call. Germline CDR1 is KGHSY and CDR2 is FQNENV. There are 14 residues in the CDR3. The CDR3 coding sequence is TGTGCCAGCAGCCAAACCCGTATGGGCTGCGAGCAGTACTTC. This codes for CASSQTRMGCEQYF.

The chain recombines TRBV15 with TRBJ2-5, with TRBD1 identical over 8 bases. The V and J ends lost 5 bases and 5 bases, in that order; junction bases with no gene match: 16. From germline, CDR1 is LNHNV and CDR2 YYDKDF (reference sequence). The CDR3 has 17 residues. This chain's CDR3 is CATSGNWTGTLWETQYF. In DNA, the CDR3 is TGTGCCACCAGCGGAAACTGGACAGGGACCCTTTGGGAGACCCAGTACTTC.

This clonotype was picked up one time. The chain links TRBV10-3 to TRBJ2-4, with 10 positions matching TRBD2. The last part of the DNA fits TRBJ2-7 better; the J call may be wrong. The CDR3 sequence is 15 residues long. In germline, CDR1 is ENHRY, CDR2 SYGVKD. CDR3 amino acids: CAISGGTSVTYEQYF. The CDR3 DNA follows: TGTGCCATCAGTGGGGGGACTAGCGTGACCTACGAGCAGTACTTC.

The CDR3 reads CASSHSRDRGYEQYF. The CDR3 DNA follows: TGCGCCAGCAGCCATAGCCGGGACAGGGGCTACGAGCAGTACTTC. The genes are TRBV4-3 and TRBJ2-7, with 10 bases lining up with TRBD1. V gave up 3 bases and J gave up 3 bases; unmatched junction bases: 5. The CDR3 loop spans 15 amino acids. Germline V CDR1 and CDR2: LGHNA, YSLEER.

The chain combines TRBV3-1 with TRBJ2-5, with D uncertain. Trimming took 0 bases from V and 4 from J, leaving 12 bases between them. This CDR3 spans 15 amino acids. Germline V gene data show CDR1 as LGHDT and CDR2 as YNNKEL (reference sequence). CDR3 nucleotide sequence: TGTGCCAGCAGCCAAGATCCAGCGTTTCCAGAGACCCAGTACTTC. Its protein is CASSQDPAFPETQYF.

This clonotype has a handful of counts. This chain uses TRBV4-3 with TRBJ1-4; D is unresolved. There are 13 residues in the CDR3. The V gene's germline CDR1 is LGHNA and CDR2 YSLEER. Trimming removed 2 bases at V and 4 bases at J, with 5 bases between. The CDR3 nucleotides are TGCGCCAGCAGCCAATTCTATAATGAAAAACTGTTTTTT. As protein: CASSQFYNEKLFF.

This clonotype was detected a few times. This sequence joins TRBV2 and TRBJ2-1; no clear D. CDR3 length: 13 amino acids. V shed 3 bases and J shed 7 bases, with 10 bases lying between them. Germline V gene sequence: CDR1 SNHLY, CDR2 FYNNEI. The CDR3 spells CASSEGRWNEQFF. CDR3 sequence (DNA): TGTGCCAGCAGTGAGGGCAGGTGGAATGAGCAGTTCTTC.

The genes are TRBV10-3 and TRBJ2-1, with TRBD2 as a possible D gene (6 bases). Deletions cut 4 bases from V and 8 bases from J, with 9 bases between. Germline CDR1 is ENHRY and CDR2 is SYGVKD. The CDR3 has 12 residues. This CDR3 reads CAISGSGDEQFF. The CDR3 DNA reads as TGTGCCATCAGTGGTTCGGGGGATGAGCAGTTCTTC.

The sample holds a few counts of this clonotype. The chain has TRBV20-1 and TRBJ2-4; 11 positions match TRBD2. Judging by the DNA end, TRBJ2-5 fits better; the J call may be wrong. The CDR3 spans 15 residues. Germline CDR1 DFQATT, CDR2 SNEGSKA (reference sequence). In DNA form, the CDR3 reads TGCAGTGCAGAAAAACTAGCGGGAGAGGGAACGACCCAGTACTTC. Translation: CSAEKLAGEGTTQYF.

This chain connects TRBV10-3 to TRBJ2-1, with 10 bases that match TRBD1. CDR3 length: 15 amino acids. Germline CDR1 ENHRY, CDR2 SYGVKD. The V and J ends lost 2 bases and 5 bases, in that order; junction bases with no gene match: 3. The CDR3 sequence is CAISEGGTGDNEQFF. DNA for the CDR3: TGTGCCATCAGTGAGGGAGGGACAGGGGACAATGAGCAGTTCTTC.

The chain combines TRBV20-1 with TRBJ2-1, with 9 bases fitting TRBD1. Germline values: CDR1 DFQATT, CDR2 SNEGSKA (reference sequence). Trimming removed 4 bases from V and 1 base from J; junction bases left unmatched: 5. The CDR3 contains 15 residues. DNA of the CDR3: TGCAGTGCTAATGGGGACAGGGCTTCCTACAATGAGCAGTTCTTC. Translation gives CSANGDRASYNEQFF.

The chain links TRBV4-1 to TRBJ1-3; D ambiguous. Trimming took 4 bases from V and 2 from J, leaving 6 bases between them. Germline V gives CDR1 MGHRA, CDR2 YSYEKL. This CDR3 comprises 13 residues. The DNA for the CDR3 is TGCGCCAGCAGCCCTGCAACTGGAAACACCATATATTTT. Translated: CASSPATGNTIYF.

The CDR3 region is CASSQDSSSYEQFF. CDR3 nucleotide sequence: TGCGCCAGCAGCCAAGACAGTAGCTCCTACGAGCAGTTCTTC. The rearrangement uses TRBV4-1 and TRBJ2-1; no definite D call. CDR1 and CDR2 (germline): MGHRA, YSYEKL. There are 14 residues in the CDR3. V shed 0 bases and J shed 10 bases, with 13 bases lying between them.

This clonotype was seen only a few times. The chain carries TRBV2 and TRBJ2-3; 10 positions agree with TRBD1. Germline-derived CDR1 and CDR2 are SNHLY and FYNNEI. V gave up 5 bases and J gave up 6 bases; unmatched junction bases: 8. The CDR3 length is 15 residues. DNA for the CDR3: TGTGCCAGCAGTATTCGGACAGGGGGTTGGGATACGCAGTATTTT. It is translated as CASSIRTGGWDTQYF. The full variable domain, in which reference TRBV2 and TRBJ2-3 provide the parts outside the CDR3, is EPEVTQTPSHQVTQMGQEVILRCVPISNHLYFYWYRQILGQKVEFLVSFYNNEISEKSEIFDDQFSVERPDGSNFTLKIRSTKLEDSAMYFCASSIRTGGWDTQYFGPGTRLTVL.